The sequence of this T cell receptor beta chain was determined in a study of shared clonotypes between healthy human individuals. General study findings and limits: Among several donors, about 4.6% of naive CD4 clonotypes were found in common. Generation probabilities of non-shared clonotypes were lower (relative to those shared by all four donors). The study sampled only blood, and tissue repertoires likely differ.

The CDR3 is made up of 13 amino acids. V lost 3 bases to trimming and J lost 4 bases, with 9 bases between them. CDR1 MNHEY and CDR2 SMNVEV come from the germline V gene (reference sequence). CD45RO-negative cells were positively selected for CCR7, leaving out terminally differentiated effector memory CD45RA+ cells. This table comes from immunoSEQ multiplex PCR, and its TCRdb copy is limited to in-frame clones, with some not included. Of roughly 2,000,000 clones listed, 90% to 95% were seen once; the top ten hold around 1.7%. In regard to this clone: The antigen is unknown. Distinct nucleotide sequences in the sample also encode this CDR3.

Sequencing input: naive CD8+ T cells from PBMCs. The sequence derives from a man between 18 and 29 years old in good health. Some clones in this sample may be carry-over from other donors' samples. The chain couples TRBV27 to TRBJ2-5, with TRBD1 as a possible D gene (6 bases). CDR3 DNA: TGTGCCAGCAGTTTCAGGGGAGTAGAGACCCAGTACTTC. Protein sequence: CASSFRGVETQYF.